Each of the 9 T cell receptor beta chains below was sequenced from the same sample in a study of CD8 T cells in Susac syndrome. Reverse transcription of 0.5 to 1 ug RNA was performed with random hexamers. TCRdb reprocessed the immunoSEQ multiplex PCR reads via MiXCR and lists one record per CDR3 protein. The sample carries about 300,000 distinct CDR3 sequences, about 90% recorded once. Input material: CD4+ T cells from PBMCs. The receptors come from a human donor with multiple sclerosis.

The V and J genes are TRBV20-1 and TRBJ2-7; no reliable D call. Germline V gives CDR1 DFQATT, CDR2 SNEGSKA (reference sequence). The CDR3 covers 11 residues. The V and J ends lost 6 bases and 3 bases respectively, with 9 bases between them. CDR3 region: CSAALDYEQYF. CDR3 nucleotide sequence: TGCAGTGCCGCCTTGGACTACGAGCAGTACTTC.

The chain recombines TRBV5-1 with TRBJ1-2, with 10 positions matching TRBD1. V trimming: 3 bases; J trimming: 4 bases; junction bases outside the gene matches: 6. Germline V gene sequence: CDR1 SGHRS, CDR2 YFSETQ. The CDR3 is 15 residues long. CDR3 DNA sequence: TGCGCCAGCAGCTCCTGGACAGGGGGGATCTATGGCTACACCTTC. Its translation: CASSSWTGGIYGYTF.

The chain uses TRBV12-3 or TRBV12-4 and TRBJ1-5; D may be TRBD1 (5 bases). The ends were cut back, 6 bases at V and 7 bases at J, with 16 bases in the middle. The CDR3 extends over 14 amino acids. This CDR3 reads CASSPRGGGQPQHF. In nucleotides, the CDR3 is TGTGCCAGCAGCCCCCGCGGGGGGGGGCAGCCCCAGCATTTT.

This clonotype came up once. The genes are TRBV29-1 and TRBJ2-1; D gene ambiguous. Trimming took 3 bases from V and 5 from J, leaving 2 bases between them. Germline CDR1 and CDR2: SQVTM and ANQGSEA. The CDR3 consists of 10 residues. This CDR3 reads CSVDDNEQFF. The CDR3 region has the DNA TGCAGCGTTGACGACAATGAGCAGTTCTTC.

V and J are TRBV29-1 and TRBJ2-1; 15 bases fit TRBD2. V lost 7 bases, J lost 7 bases, and 11 bases stayed unmatched. This CDR3 contains 16 residues. Looked up from germline, CDR1 is SQVTM and CDR2 is ANQGSEA. In nucleotides, the CDR3 is TGCAGCGCCTTAGGACTAGCGGGAGGGCCCAGGAATGAGCAGTTCTTC. This translates into CSALGLAGGPRNEQFF.

The chain carries TRBV25-1 and TRBJ2-7; 7 nucleotides line up with TRBD2. The CDR3 runs to 15 residues. With V trimmed by 1 base and J by 3 bases, 6 bases remained unmatched. Germline loops: CDR1 MGHDK, CDR2 SYGVNS. CDR3: CASSESKGEGYEQYF. The CDR3 DNA is TGTGCCAGCAGTGAATCCAAAGGGGAGGGCTACGAGCAGTACTTC.

The chain joins TRBV15 to TRBJ1-2; D might be TRBD1 (6 bases). The CDR3 covers 13 residues. Trimming stripped 1 base from V and 8 bases from J, with 11 bases between. Germline CDR1 and CDR2: LNHNV and YYDKDF (reference sequence). The CDR3 reads CATSRVETGGYTF. The CDR3 DNA sequence: TGTGCCACCAGCAGAGTGGAGACAGGCGGCTACACCTTC.

This clonotype was detected only once. The chain employs TRBV30 and TRBJ2-5; 7 nucleotides match TRBD2. Losses at the gene ends were 5 bases for V and 5 bases for J; bases not matched to a gene: 11. CDR1 GTSNPN and CDR2 SVGIG come from the germline V gene (reference sequence). The CDR3 extends over 14 amino acids. Written as DNA, the CDR3 is TGTGCCTGGGGGAGACGGGGGGTTAGGGAGACCCAGTACTTC. Amino acid sequence: CAWGRRGVRETQYF.

The V and J genes are TRBV19 and TRBJ1-1, with D hard to call. Germline assignment: CDR1 LNHDA and CDR2 SQIVND (reference sequence). The CDR3 is made up of 12 amino acids. V lost 1 base and J lost 14, with 14 bases in between. CDR3: CASSIAWGGRFF. In DNA form, the CDR3 reads TGTGCCAGTAGTATAGCCTGGGGAGGTAGGTTCTTT.